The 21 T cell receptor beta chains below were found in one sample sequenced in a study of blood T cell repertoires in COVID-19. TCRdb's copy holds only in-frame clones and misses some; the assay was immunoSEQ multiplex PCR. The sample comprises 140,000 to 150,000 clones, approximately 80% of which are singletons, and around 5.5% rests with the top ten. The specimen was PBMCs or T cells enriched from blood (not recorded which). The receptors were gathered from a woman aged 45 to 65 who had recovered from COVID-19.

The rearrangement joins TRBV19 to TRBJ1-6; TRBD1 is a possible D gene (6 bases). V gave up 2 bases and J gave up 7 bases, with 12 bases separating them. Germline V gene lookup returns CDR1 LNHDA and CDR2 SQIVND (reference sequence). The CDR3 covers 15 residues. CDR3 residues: CASSIQGSRNSPLHF. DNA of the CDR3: TGTGCCAGTAGTATACAGGGGAGTAGGAATTCACCCCTCCACTTT.

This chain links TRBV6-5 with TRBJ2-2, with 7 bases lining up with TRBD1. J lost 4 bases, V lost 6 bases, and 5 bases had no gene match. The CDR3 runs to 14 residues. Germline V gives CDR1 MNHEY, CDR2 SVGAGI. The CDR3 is CASRKTGRTGELFF. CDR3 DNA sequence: TGTGCCAGCAGGAAGACAGGGCGCACCGGGGAGCTGTTTTTT.

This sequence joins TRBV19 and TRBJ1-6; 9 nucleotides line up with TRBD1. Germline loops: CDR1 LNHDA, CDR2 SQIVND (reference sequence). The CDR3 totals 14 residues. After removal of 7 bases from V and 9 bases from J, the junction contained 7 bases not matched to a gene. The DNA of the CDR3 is TGTGCCAGTAAATGGGGACAGGGAAGTTCACCCCTCCACTTT. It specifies CASKWGQGSSPLHF. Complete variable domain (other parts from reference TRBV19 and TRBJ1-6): DGGITQSPKYLFRKEGQNVTLSCEQNLNHDAMYWYRQDPGQGLRLIYYSQIVNDFQKGDIAEGYSVSREKKESFPLTVTSAQKNPTAFYLCASKWGQGSSPLHFGNGTRLTVT.

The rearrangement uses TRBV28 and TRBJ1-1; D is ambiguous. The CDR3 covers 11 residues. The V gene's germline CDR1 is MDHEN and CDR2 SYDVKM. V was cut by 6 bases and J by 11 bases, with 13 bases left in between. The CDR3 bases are TGTGCCAGCAGCTCCATCTCCGGGGCTTTCTTT. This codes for CASSSISGAFF.

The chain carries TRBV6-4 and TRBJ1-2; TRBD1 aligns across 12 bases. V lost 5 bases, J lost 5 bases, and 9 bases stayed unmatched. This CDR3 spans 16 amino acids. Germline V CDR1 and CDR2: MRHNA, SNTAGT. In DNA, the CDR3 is TGTGCCAGCAGTAATCTTCCGGGACAGGGGGCTTATGGCTACACCTTC. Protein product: CASSNLPGQGAYGYTF.

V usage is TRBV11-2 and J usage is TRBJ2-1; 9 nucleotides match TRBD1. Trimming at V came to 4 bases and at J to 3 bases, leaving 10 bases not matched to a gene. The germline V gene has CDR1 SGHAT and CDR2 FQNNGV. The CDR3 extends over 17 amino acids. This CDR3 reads CASSSWGRGQGYNEQFF. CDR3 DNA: TGTGCCAGCAGCTCTTGGGGGAGGGGACAGGGCTACAATGAGCAGTTCTTC.

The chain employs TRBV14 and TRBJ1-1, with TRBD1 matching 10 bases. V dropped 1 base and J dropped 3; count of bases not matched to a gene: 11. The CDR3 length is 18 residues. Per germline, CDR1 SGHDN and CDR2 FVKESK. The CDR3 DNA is TGTGCCAGCAGCCAAGGTGGGGGACAGGGGAAGCGGGACACTGAAGCTTTCTTT. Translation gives CASSQGGGQGKRDTEAFF.

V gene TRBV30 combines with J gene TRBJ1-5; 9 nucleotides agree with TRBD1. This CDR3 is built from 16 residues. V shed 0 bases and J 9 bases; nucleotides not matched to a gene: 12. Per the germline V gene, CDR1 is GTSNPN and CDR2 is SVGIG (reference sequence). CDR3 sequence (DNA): TGTGCCTGGAGTGTATATACAGGGGGCGAAGCGGCGCCCCAGCATTTT. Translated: CAWSVYTGGEAAPQHF.

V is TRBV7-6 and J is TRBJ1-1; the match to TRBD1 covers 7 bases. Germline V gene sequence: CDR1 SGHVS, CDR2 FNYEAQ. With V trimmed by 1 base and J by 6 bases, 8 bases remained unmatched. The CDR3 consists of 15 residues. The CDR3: CASSLGGQGGPEAFF. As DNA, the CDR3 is TGTGCCAGCAGCTTAGGGGGACAAGGGGGCCCTGAAGCTTTCTTT.

The CDR3 region is CASRGVGLTYNSPLHF. The CDR3 bases are TGTGCCAGCCGTGGGGTGGGACTGACCTATAATTCACCCCTCCACTTT. The gene calls are TRBV6-1 and TRBJ1-6, with TRBD1 as a possible D gene (5 bases). Looked up from germline, CDR1 is MNHNS and CDR2 is SASEGT. CDR3 size: 16 residues. Trimming shortened V by 8 bases and J by 2 bases, and 16 bases separated the two germline ends.

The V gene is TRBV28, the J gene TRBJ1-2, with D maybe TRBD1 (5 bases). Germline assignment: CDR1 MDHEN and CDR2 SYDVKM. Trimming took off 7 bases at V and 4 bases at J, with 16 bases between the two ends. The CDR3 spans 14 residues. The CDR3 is CASNPAREFYGYTF. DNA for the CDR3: TGTGCCAGCAACCCGGCCAGGGAATTCTATGGCTACACCTTC.

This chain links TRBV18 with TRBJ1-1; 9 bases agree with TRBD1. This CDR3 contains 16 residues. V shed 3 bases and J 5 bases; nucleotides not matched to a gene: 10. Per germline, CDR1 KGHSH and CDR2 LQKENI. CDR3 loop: CASSPSGQGSLTEAFF. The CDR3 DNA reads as TGTGCCAGCTCACCTAGTGGACAGGGGTCTTTGACTGAAGCTTTCTTT.

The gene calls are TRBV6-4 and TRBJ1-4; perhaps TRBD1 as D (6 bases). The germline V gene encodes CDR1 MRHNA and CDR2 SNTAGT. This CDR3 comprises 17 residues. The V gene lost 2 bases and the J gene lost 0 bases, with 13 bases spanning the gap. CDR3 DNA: TGTGCCAGCAGTGACCCCCGGACAGTTGCAACTAATGAAAAACTGTTTTTT. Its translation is CASSDPRTVATNEKLFF.

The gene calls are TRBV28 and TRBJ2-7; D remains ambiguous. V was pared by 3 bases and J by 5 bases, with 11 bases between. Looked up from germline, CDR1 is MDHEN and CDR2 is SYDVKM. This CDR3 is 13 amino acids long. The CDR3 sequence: CASSFDWAHEQYV. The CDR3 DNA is TGTGCCAGCAGTTTTGATTGGGCCCACGAGCAGTACGTC.

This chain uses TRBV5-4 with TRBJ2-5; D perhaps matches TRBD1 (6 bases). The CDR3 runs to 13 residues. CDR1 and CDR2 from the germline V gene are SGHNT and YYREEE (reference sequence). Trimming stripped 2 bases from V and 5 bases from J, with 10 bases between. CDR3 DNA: TGTGCCAGCAGCTTACAGGGATATGAGACCCAGTACTTC. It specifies CASSLQGYETQYF.

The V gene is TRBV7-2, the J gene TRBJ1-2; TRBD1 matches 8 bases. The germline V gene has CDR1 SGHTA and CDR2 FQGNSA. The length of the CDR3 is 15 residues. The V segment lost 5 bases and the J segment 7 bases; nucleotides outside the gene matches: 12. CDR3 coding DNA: TGTGCCAGCAGCCCCGGGACAGGAAGGATTGGTGGCTACACCTTC. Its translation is CASSPGTGRIGGYTF.

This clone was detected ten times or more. This CDR3 is CASSSGQGVTGEAFF. In DNA form, the CDR3 reads TGTGCCAGCAGTTCGGGACAGGGGGTAACCGGGGAAGCTTTCTTT. The chain is built from TRBV6-5 and TRBJ1-1; 11 bases fit TRBD1. The germline V gene has CDR1 MNHEY and CDR2 SVGAGI. V shed 4 bases and J 8 bases; nucleotides not matched to a gene: 9. The CDR3 is made up of 15 amino acids.

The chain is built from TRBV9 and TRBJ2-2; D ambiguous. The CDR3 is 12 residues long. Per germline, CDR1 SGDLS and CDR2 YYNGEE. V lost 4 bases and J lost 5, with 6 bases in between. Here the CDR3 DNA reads TGTGCCAGCAGCCCCGGGACCGGGGAGCTGTTTTTT. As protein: CASSPGTGELFF.

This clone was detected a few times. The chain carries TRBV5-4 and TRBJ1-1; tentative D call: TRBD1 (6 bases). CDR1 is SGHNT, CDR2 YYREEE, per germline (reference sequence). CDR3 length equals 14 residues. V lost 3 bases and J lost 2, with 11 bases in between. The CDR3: CASSSGQPNTEAFF. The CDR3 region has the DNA TGTGCCAGCAGCTCAGGACAGCCTAACACTGAAGCTTTCTTT.

CDR3 amino acids: CASSIDLQGAPTEAFF. The CDR3 DNA is TGTGCCAGTAGTATAGACTTACAGGGGGCGCCCACTGAAGCTTTCTTT. This chain connects TRBV19 to TRBJ1-1; 9 bases are a match to TRBD1. The CDR3 is 16 amino acids. The V gene end was trimmed by 0 bases and the J gene end by 4 bases; junction bases not matched to a gene: 6. Germline V lookup: CDR1 LNHDA, CDR2 SQIVND (reference sequence).

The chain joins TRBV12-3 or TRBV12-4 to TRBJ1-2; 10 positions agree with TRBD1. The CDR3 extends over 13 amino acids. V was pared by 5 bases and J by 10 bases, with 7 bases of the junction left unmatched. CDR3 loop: CASSPGTGDTYTF. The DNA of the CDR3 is TGTGCCAGCAGTCCCGGGACAGGGGATACCTACACCTTC.